Below, 5 T cell receptor beta chains from the same sample are listed, as sequenced in a study of identical twins (dated by TCRdb to 2016 to 2017). Library creation used 5' RACE. The instrument was an Illumina HiSeq 2000. TCRdb reprocessing: public reads trimmed at Q25 with fastp, clones called with MiXCR, in-frame beta chains kept. Under each unique CDR3 protein, matching rows form one entry showing the most common genes and DNA. The sample table shows around 530,000 distinct CDR3 sequences, and roughly 15% are seen once. Roughly 0.44% of the sample goes to the ten largest clones. These data were also filed under a second study, of yellow fever vaccine responses in identical twins.

Sequences were obtained from CD4+ T cells sorted from blood. The receptor set was obtained from a woman younger than 35 in good health.

This clonotype was picked up a small number of times. This chain connects TRBV5-1 to TRBJ2-7, with TRBD2 matching over 14 bases. V lost 4 bases and J lost 5; bases outside the gene matches: 8. CDR3 length: 16 residues. Looked up from germline, CDR1 is SGHRS and CDR2 is YFSETQ. Written as DNA, the CDR3 is TGCGCCAGCAGCCCATTTGGACTAGCGGGAGGAAACGAGCAGTACTTC. The encoded protein is CASSPFGLAGGNEQYF.

This clonotype came up a few times. J is TRBJ2-1 and V is TRBV7-3; the match to TRBD2 covers 9 bases. Germline V lookup: CDR1 SGHTA, CDR2 FQGTGA. V shed 1 base and J 5 bases; nucleotides not matched to a gene: 12. This CDR3 is 18 amino acids long. The DNA for the CDR3 is TGTGCCAGCAGCTTAAACGCGGGGGGGGGATCAAGAAACAATGAGCAGTTCTTC. This translates into CASSLNAGGGSRNNEQFF. Looking up the rest from reference TRBV7-3 and TRBJ2-1 gives the full variable domain: GAGVSQTPSNKVTEKGKYVELRCDPISGHTALYWYRQSLGQGPEFLIYFQGTGAADDSGLPNDRFFAVRPEGSVSTLKIQRTERGDSAVYLCASSLNAGGGSRNNEQFFGPGTRLTVL.

This clonotype occurred a few times. The CDR3 region is CASSPLETGISEQFF. DNA for the CDR3: TGTGCCAGCTCACCACTAGAGACAGGGATCTCTGAGCAGTTCTTC. The chain uses TRBV18 and TRBJ2-1; 7 nucleotides match TRBD1. The ends lost 1 base at V and 9 bases at J; junction bases unmatched: 9. This CDR3 is 15 amino acids long. Germline V gene lookup returns CDR1 KGHSH and CDR2 LQKENI.

This clonotype has just a few counts. The rearrangement links TRBV5-1 to TRBJ2-2; D remains ambiguous. V was clipped by 0 bases and J by 7 bases, with 13 bases between them. The CDR3 covers 15 residues. In germline, CDR1 is SGHRS, CDR2 YFSETQ. The CDR3 DNA reads as TGCGCCAGCAGCTTGGGCTACTCCCGCAGCGGGGAGCTGTTTTTT. Translated: CASSLGYSRSGELFF. The whole variable domain, filled in from reference TRBV5-1 and TRBJ2-2, reads KAGVTQTPRYLIKTRGQQVTLSCSPISGHRSVSWYQQTPGQGLQFLFEYFSETQRNKGNFPGRFSGRQFSNSRSEMNVSTLELGDSALYLCASSLGYSRSGELFFGEGSRLTVL.

The rearrangement uses TRBV28 and TRBJ2-1; possibly TRBD1 for D (5 bases). The V and J ends lost 2 bases and 3 bases respectively, with 8 bases between them. Germline V gives CDR1 MDHEN, CDR2 SYDVKM. The CDR3 runs to 14 residues. This CDR3 reads CASSLVQDYNEQFF. The CDR3 region has the DNA TGTGCCAGCAGTTTAGTACAGGACTACAATGAGCAGTTCTTC.